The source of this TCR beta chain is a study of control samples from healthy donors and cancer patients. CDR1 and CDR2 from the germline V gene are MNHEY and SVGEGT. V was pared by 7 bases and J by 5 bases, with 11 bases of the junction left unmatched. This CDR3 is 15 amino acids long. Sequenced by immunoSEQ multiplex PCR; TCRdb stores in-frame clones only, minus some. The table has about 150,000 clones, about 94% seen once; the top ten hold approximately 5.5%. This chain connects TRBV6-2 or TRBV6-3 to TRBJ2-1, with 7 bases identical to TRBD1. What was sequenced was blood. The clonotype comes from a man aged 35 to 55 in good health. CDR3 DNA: TGTGCCAGCACCCCTTGGTTGAGGGGGCACAATGAGCAGTTCTTC. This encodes CASTPWLRGHNEQFF.